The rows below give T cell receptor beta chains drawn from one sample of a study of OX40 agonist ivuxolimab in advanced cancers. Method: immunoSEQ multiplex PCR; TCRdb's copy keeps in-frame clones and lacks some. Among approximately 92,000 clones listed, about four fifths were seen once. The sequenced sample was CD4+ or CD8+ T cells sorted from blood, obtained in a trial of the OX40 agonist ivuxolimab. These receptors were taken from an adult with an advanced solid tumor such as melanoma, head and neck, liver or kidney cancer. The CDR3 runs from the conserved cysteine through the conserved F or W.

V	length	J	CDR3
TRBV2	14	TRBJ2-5	CASSESPYKETQYF
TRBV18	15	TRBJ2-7	CASSRESGRAHEQYF
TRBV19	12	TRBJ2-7	CASSIPGNEQYF
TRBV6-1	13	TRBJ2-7	CASSEGGGHEQYF
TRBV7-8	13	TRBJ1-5	CASSAGRSGPQHF
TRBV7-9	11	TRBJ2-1	CASSLVEEQFF
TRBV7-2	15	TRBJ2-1	CASSLTGAGYNEQFF
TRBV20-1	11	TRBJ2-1	CSAKWYNEQFF
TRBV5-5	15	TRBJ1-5	CASSPTSGGNQPQHF
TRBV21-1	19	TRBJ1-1	CASSKDAESDRGVLAEAFF
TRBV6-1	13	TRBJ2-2	CVAGQGAPGELFF
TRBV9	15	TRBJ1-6	CASSQNQLYNSPLHF
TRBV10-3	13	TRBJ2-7	CAISGGQGHEQYF
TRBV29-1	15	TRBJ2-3	CSVESSDRGADTQYF
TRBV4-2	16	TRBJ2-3	CASSQEGGVLADTQYF
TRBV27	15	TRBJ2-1	CASGDGDTSYNEQFF
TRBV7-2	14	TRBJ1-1	CASSLNRGSTEAFF
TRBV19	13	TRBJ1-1	CASSADRNTEAFF
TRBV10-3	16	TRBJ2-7	CAISEPGLAGAYEQYF
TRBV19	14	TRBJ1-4	CASSPGRINEKLFF
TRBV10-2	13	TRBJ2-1	CASSGRSLDEQFF
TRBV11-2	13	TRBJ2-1	CASNPYVPDEQFF
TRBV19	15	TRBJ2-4	CASSTSTGQGNIQYF
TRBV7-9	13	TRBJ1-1	CASSLAENTEAFF
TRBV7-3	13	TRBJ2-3	CASSSADTDTQYF
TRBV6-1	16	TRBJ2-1	CASSEATSGFYNEQFF
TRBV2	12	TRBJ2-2	CASSEWRNELFF
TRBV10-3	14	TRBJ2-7	CAISDGGDSYEQYF
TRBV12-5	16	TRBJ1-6	CASGLGPSGRNSPLHF
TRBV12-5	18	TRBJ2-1	CASGLARASANIYNEQFF
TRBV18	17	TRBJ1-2	CASSFGGTSEGSYGYTF
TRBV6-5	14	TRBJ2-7	CASSSPGTGFEQYF
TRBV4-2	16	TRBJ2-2	CASSPRAIGGSGELFF
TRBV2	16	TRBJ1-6	CASSGDREPYNSPLHF
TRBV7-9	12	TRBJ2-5	CASSLDGETQYF
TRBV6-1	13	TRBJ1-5	CATSGTRGQPQHF
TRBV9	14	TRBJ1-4	CASSVTASDEKLFF
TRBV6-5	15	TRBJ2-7	CASSISGISSYEQYF
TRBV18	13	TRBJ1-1	CASSPPQGPEAFF
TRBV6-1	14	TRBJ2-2	CASRLAEGTGELFF
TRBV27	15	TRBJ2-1	CASSLGGVWGNEQFF
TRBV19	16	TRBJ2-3	CASSIVGHTNTDTQYF
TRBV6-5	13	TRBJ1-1	CASSPGGDTEAFF
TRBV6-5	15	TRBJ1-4	CASSSPQENLGKLFF
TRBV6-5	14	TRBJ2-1	CASSYGAQYNEQFF
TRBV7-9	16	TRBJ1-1	CASSKTGGTRNTEAFF
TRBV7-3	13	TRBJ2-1	CASSLAGVNEQFF
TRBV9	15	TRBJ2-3	CASSVGLAGGDTQYF
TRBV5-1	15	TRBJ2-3	CASSLQGPRTDTQYF
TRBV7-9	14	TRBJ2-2	CASSTSGVSGELFF
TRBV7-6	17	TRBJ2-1	CASSSTPGAGAYNEQFF
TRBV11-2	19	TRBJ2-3	CASSRSTGGHLKLTDTQYF
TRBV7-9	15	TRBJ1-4	CASSPQGATNEKLFF
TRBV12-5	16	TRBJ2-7	CASGFSFDKFFYEQYF
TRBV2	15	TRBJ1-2	CASQGWGATNYGYTF
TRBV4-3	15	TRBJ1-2	CASSQGDNSNYGYTF
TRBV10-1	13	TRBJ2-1	CASSLGTSTEQFF